This is a list of T cell receptor beta chains from one sample in a study of T cell responses to AZD1222 COVID-19 vaccine. Profiling relied on immunoSEQ multiplex PCR, and the TCRdb table lists in-frame clones only, not all of them. The sample carries 100,000 to 150,000 clones, approximately 92% recorded once. Sample: peripheral blood, taken 28 days after the second AZD1222 dose. All receptors derive from an adult who received the AZD1222 COVID-19 vaccine. Both conserved end residues are part of each CDR3. Fields, in order: V gene, D gene, clone size, J gene, CDR3 protein, CDR3 DNA. The D gene is left open where the match is weak. Clone size, where shown, is once, few, many, or a class for clones that have expanded.

TRBV7-2	TRBD1	.	TRBJ1-2	CASSGTGGIHGYTF	TGTGCCAGCAGCGGGACAGGGGGAATTCATGGCTACACCTTC
TRBV4-3	TRBD1	once	TRBJ1-2	CASSQAPPQGPPYGYTF	TGCGCCAGCAGCCAGGCACCCCCACAGGGGCCTCCCTATGGCTACACCTTC
TRBV6-5	.	.	TRBJ1-1	CASKQTGNTEAFF	TGTGCCAGCAAACAGACAGGGAACACTGAAGCTTTCTTT
TRBV7-2	.	.	TRBJ1-2	CASSFPYFSNYGYTF	TGTGCCAGCAGCTTTCCGTATTTTTCTAACTATGGCTACACCTTC
TRBV4-3	TRBD1	.	TRBJ1-2	CASSLAGGKGYTF	TGCGCCAGCAGCCTCGCAGGGGGCAAGGGCTACACCTTC
TRBV19	TRBD1	.	TRBJ2-7	CASSIQGAEQYF	TGTGCCAGTAGTATACAGGGGGCCGAGCAGTACTTC
TRBV28	.	.	TRBJ2-7	CASSLRYEQYF	TGTGCCAGCAGTCTTCGCTACGAGCAGTACTTC
TRBV12-3/TRBV12-4	.	.	TRBJ2-7	CASTMTSSEQYF	TGTGCCAGCACCATGACTAGTTCCGAGCAGTACTTC
TRBV9	.	.	TRBJ1-1	CASSGPPGHRNTEAFF	TGTGCCAGCAGCGGACCTCCGGGACACCGGAACACTGAAGCTTTCTTT
TRBV11-1	.	few	TRBJ1-2	CASSFMDRGGYTF	TGTGCCAGCAGCTTCATGGACCGGGGTGGCTACACCTTC